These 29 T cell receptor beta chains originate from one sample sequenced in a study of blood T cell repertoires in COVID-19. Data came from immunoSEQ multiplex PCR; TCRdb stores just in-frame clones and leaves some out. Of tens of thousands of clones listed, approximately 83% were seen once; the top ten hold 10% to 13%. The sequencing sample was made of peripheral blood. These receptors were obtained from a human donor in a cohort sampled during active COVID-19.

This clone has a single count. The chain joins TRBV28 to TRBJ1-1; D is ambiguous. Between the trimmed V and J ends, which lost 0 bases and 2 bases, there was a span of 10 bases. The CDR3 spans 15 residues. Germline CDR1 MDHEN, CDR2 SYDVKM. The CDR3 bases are TGTGCCAGCAGTTTATGGGAGGGTAGTAACACTGAAGCTTTCTTT. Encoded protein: CASSLWEGSNTEAFF.

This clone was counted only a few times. The DNA for the CDR3 is TGTGCCAGCAGTCGGGACAGGGGGTCTGGAAACACCATATATTTT. It specifies CASSRDRGSGNTIYF. J is TRBJ1-3 and V is TRBV6-5; 11 bases are a match to TRBD1. Per germline, CDR1 MNHEY and CDR2 SVGAGI. The CDR3 consists of 15 residues. V lost 5 bases, J lost 1 base, and 1 base stayed unmatched.

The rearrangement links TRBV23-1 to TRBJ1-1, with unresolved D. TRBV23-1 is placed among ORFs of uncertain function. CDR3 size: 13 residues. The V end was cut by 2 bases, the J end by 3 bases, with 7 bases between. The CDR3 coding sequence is TGCGCCAGCAGTCAAACCACAGACACTGAAGCTTTCTTT. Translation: CASSQTTDTEAFF.

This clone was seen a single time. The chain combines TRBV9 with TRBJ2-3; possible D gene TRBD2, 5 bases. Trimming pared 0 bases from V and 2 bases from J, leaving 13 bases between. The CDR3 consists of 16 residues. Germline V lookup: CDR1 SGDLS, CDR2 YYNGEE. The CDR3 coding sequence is TGTGCCAGCAGCGTAGGGTCGAGCGGCGCCACAGATACGCAGTATTTT. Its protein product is CASSVGSSGATDTQYF.

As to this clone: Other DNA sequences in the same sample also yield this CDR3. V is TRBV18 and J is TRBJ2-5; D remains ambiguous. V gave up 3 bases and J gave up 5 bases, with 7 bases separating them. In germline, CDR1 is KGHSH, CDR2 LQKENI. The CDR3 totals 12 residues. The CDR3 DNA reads TGTGCCAGCTCACCCCAGAGGGAGACCCAGTACTTC. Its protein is CASSPQRETQYF.

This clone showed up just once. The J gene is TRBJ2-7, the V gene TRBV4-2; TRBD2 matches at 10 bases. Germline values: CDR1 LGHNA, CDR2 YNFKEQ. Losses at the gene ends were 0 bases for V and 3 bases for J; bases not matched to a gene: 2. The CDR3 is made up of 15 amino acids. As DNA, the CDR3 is TGTGCCAGCAGCCAAGAGGGGACTAGCGACTACGAGCAGTACTTC. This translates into CASSQEGTSDYEQYF.

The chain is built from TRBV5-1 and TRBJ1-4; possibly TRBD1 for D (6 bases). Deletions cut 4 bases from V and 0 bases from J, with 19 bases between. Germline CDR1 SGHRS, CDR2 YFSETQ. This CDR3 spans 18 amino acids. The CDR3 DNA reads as TGCGCCAGCAGCCCAGCCTTGACAGGAGAACCAACTAATGAAAAACTGTTTTTT. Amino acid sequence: CASSPALTGEPTNEKLFF.

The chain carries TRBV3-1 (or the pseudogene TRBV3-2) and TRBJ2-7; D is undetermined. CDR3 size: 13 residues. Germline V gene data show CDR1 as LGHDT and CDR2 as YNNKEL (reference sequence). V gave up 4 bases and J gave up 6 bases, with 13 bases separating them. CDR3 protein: CASSRPPSVEQYF. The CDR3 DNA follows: TGTGCCAGCAGCCGACCCCCCAGCGTCGAGCAGTACTTC.

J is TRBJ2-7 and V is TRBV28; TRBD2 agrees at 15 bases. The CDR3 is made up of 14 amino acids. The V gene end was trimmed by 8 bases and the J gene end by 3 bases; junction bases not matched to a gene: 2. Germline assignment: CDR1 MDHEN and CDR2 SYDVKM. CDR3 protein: CASRTSGRGYEQYF. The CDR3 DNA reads TGTGCCAGCCGGACTAGCGGGAGGGGCTACGAGCAGTACTTC.

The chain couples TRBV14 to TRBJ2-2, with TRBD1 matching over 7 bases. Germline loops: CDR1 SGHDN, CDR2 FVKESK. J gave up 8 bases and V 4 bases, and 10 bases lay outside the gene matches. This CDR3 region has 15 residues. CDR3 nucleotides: TGTGCCAGCAGCCCGTGGACAGGTAGAGCTGGGGAGCTGTTTTTT. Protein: CASSPWTGRAGELFF. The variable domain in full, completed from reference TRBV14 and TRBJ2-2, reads EAGVTQFPSHSVIEKGQTVTLRCDPISGHDNLYWYRRVMGKEIKFLLHFVKESKQDESGMPNNRFLAERTGGTYSTLKVQPAELEDSGVYFCASSPWTGRAGELFFGEGSRLTVL.

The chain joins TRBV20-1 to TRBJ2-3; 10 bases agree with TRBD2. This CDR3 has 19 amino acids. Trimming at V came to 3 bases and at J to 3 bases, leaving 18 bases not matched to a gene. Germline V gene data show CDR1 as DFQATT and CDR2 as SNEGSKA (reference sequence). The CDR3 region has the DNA TGCAGTGCTAGTATGCTAGCGGGAGATATAGCGTTGGTTACAGATACGCAGTATTTT. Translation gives CSASMLAGDIALVTDTQYF.

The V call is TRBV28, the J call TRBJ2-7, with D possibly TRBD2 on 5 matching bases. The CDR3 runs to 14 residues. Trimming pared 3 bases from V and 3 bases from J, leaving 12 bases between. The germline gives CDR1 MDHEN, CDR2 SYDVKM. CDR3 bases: TGTGCCAGCAGTTTTTTTGGGAGACACTACGAGCAGTACTTC. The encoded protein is CASSFFGRHYEQYF.

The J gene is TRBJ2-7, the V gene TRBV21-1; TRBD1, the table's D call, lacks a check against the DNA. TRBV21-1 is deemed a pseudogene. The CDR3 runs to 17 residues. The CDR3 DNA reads TGTGCCAGCTCCAGGGTACTCGGTTACGAAATAACCTACGAGCAGTACTTC. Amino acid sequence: CASSRVLGYEITYEQYF.

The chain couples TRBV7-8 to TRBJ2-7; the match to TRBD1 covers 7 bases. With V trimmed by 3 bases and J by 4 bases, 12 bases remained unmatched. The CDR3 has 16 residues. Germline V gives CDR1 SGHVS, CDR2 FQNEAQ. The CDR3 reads CASSFGRQGSTYEQYF. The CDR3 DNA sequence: TGTGCCAGCAGCTTTGGACGACAGGGAAGCACGTACGAGCAGTACTTC.

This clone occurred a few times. The CDR3 region has the DNA TGTGCCAGCAGCCAAGCCGACATCACAGACCGGTGGGGCTACACCTTC. Protein product: CASSQADITDRWGYTF. The chain carries TRBV3-1 (or the pseudogene TRBV3-2) and TRBJ1-2; D is undetermined. The V end lost 1 base, the J end lost 8 bases, and 20 bases lay between the germline ends. The CDR3 covers 16 residues. Germline lookup yields CDR1 LGHDT and CDR2 YNNKEL (reference sequence).

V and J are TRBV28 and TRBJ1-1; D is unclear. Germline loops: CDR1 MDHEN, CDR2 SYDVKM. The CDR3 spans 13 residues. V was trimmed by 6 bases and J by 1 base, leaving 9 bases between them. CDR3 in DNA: TGTGCCAGCAGGGAGGACCCGAACACTGAAGCTTTCTTT. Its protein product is CASREDPNTEAFF.

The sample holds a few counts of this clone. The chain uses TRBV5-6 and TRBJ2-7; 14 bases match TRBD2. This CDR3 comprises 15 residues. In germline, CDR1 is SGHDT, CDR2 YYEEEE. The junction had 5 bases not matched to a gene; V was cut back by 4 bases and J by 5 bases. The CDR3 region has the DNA TGTGCCAGCAGCCGAGGGACTAGCGGGAGCCACGAGCAGTACTTC. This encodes CASSRGTSGSHEQYF.

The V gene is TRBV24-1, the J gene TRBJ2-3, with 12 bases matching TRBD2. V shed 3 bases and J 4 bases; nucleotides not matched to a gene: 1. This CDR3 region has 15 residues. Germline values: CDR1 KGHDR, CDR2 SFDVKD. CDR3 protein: CATSDRTSGADTQYF. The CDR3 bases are TGTGCCACCAGTGATAGGACTAGCGGGGCAGATACGCAGTATTTT.

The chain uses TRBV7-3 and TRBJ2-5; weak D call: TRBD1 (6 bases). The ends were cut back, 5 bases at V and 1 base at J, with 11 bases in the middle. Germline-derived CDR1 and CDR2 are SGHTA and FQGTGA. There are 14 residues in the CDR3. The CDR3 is CASSRGTPQETQYF. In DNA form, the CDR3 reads TGTGCCAGCAGCCGAGGGACACCCCAAGAGACCCAGTACTTC.

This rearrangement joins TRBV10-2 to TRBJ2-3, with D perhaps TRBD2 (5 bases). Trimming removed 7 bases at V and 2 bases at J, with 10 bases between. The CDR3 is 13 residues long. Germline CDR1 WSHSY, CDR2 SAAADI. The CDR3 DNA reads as TGCGCCAGCACCCCCGGGAACACAGATACGCAGTATTTT. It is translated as CASTPGNTDTQYF.

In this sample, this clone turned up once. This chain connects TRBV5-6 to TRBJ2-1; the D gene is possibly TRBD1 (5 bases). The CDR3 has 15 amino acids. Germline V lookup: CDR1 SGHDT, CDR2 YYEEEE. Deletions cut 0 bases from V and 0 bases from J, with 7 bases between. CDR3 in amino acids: CASSLGQSSYNEQFF. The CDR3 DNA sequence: TGTGCCAGCAGCTTGGGACAGAGCTCCTACAATGAGCAGTTCTTC.

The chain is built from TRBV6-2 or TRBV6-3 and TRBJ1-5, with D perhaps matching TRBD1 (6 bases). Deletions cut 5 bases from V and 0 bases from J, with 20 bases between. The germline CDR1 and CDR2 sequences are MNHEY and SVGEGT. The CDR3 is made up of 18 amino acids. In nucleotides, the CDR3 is TGTGCCAGCAGTGGCCGGGGGGCAGAAAGAATTAGCAATCAGCCCCAGCATTTT. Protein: CASSGRGAERISNQPQHF.

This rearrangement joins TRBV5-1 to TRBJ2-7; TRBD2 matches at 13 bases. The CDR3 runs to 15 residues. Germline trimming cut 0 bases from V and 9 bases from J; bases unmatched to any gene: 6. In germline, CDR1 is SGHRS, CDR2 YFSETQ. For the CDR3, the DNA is TGCGCCAGCAGCTTGGGGAGACTAGCGGGAGGTGTGCAGTACTTC. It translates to CASSLGRLAGGVQYF.

Here the CDR3 reads CAWRRMGQGIYNEQFF. CDR3 nucleotides: TGTGCCTGGAGGAGAATGGGACAGGGCATATACAATGAGCAGTTCTTC. The J gene is TRBJ2-1, the V gene TRBV30; TRBD1 agrees at 9 bases. Trimming took 3 bases from V and 4 from J; bases not matched to a gene: 10. CDR3 length equals 16 residues. Germline V lookup: CDR1 GTSNPN, CDR2 SVGIG (reference sequence).

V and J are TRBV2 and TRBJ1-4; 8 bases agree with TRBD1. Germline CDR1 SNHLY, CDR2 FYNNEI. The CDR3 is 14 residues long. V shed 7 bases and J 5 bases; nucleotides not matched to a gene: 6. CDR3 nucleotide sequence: TGTGCCAGCAACGAGGGACAGGTAAATGAAAAACTGTTTTTT. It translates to CASNEGQVNEKLFF.

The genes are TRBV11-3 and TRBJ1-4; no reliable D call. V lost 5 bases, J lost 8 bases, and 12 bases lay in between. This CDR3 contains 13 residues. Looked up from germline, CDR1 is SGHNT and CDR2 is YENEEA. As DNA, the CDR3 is TGTGCCAGCAGCCGATTCCCTAGGGAAAAACTGTTTTTT. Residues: CASSRFPREKLFF.

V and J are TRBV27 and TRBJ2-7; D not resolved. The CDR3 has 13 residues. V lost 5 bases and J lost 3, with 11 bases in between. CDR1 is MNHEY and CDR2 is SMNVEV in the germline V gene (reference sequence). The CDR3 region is CASSPHNNYEQYF. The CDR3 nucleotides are TGTGCCAGCAGTCCCCACAACAACTACGAGCAGTACTTC.

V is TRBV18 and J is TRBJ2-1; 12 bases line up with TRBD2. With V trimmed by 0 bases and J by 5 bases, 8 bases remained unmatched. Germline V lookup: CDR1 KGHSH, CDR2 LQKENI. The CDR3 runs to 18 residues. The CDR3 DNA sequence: TGTGCCAGCTCACCACCTTTGGCTAGCGGGAGGGTCAACAATGAGCAGTTCTTC. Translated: CASSPPLASGRVNNEQFF.

The CDR3 DNA follows: TGTGCCAGCAGCCGACCTTCAGGGGGCATAAATGAAAAACTGTTTTTT. The encoded protein is CASSRPSGGINEKLFF. The rearrangement joins TRBV11-2 to TRBJ1-4; 8 nucleotides align to TRBD1. The V gene end was trimmed by 5 bases and the J gene end by 5 bases; junction bases not matched to a gene: 10. This CDR3 is 16 amino acids long. Germline V lookup: CDR1 SGHAT, CDR2 FQNNGV.